Following are 8 T cell receptor beta chains from one sample sequenced in a study of spatial heterogeneity in lung cancer. Points from the study as a whole: Tumor mutation count correlated with how many alpha and beta TCRs expanded intratumorally.

Specified time point: sample taken at primary tumor resection. The antigens these receptors bind are not known. TCRdb used MiXCR to reprocess the 5' RACE reads, holding one entry per CDR3 protein. The table lists tens of thousands of distinct CDR3 sequences, roughly 6.7% of them singletons. The material sequenced was lung tumor tissue, taken at surgery. The receptors were gathered from a male donor with early-stage non-small cell lung cancer.

This rearrangement joins TRBV7-2 to TRBJ2-2; 12 bases align to TRBD2. Trimming took 4 bases from V and 1 from J; bases not matched to a gene: 1. Looked up from germline, CDR1 is SGHTA and CDR2 is FQGNSA. The length of the CDR3 is 16 residues. The CDR3 spells CASSWTSGVNTGELFF. The CDR3 DNA follows: TGTGCCAGCAGCTGGACTAGCGGGGTGAACACCGGGGAGCTGTTTTTT.

This clonotype was observed at least ten times. J is TRBJ2-7 and V is TRBV29-1, with D perhaps assigned TRBD1 or TRBD2 (5 bases each). The germline V gene encodes CDR1 SQVTM and CDR2 ANQGSEA. This CDR3 is 12 amino acids long. V dropped 3 bases and J dropped 2 bases, with 8 bases sitting between them. Here the CDR3 reads CSVDSGPYEQYF. In DNA, the CDR3 is TGCAGCGTTGATTCGGGGCCCTACGAGCAGTACTTC.

This clonotype was observed a handful of times. J is TRBJ2-2 and V is TRBV20-1; D possibly corresponds to TRBD2 (5 bases). The CDR3 length is 15 residues. The V gene lost 6 bases and the J gene lost 4 bases, with 18 bases spanning the gap. From germline, CDR1 is DFQATT and CDR2 SNEGSKA (reference sequence). The CDR3: CSATPPSSPTGELFF. In DNA form, the CDR3 reads TGCAGTGCAACTCCGCCATCTAGCCCCACCGGGGAGCTGTTTTTT.

This clonotype appeared many times. V is TRBV28 and J is TRBJ1-5, with TRBD1 identical over 7 bases. The CDR3 runs 15 residues. Germline CDR1 is MDHEN and CDR2 is SYDVKM. J lost 5 bases, V lost 6 bases, and 10 bases had no gene match. CDR3 residues: CASSGTAPLHQPQHF. As DNA, the CDR3 is TGTGCCAGCAGCGGGACAGCACCTCTCCATCAGCCCCAGCATTTT.

This clonotype was seen ten or more times. The J gene is TRBJ1-6, the V gene TRBV4-1, with 8 bases matching TRBD1. Trimming took 3 bases from V and 5 from J; bases not matched to a gene: 3. CDR3 length: 15 residues. Germline CDR1 is MGHRA and CDR2 is YSYEKL. The CDR3 DNA follows: TGCGCCAGCAGCCACGAGGACAGGGATAATTCACCCCTCCACTTT. It encodes CASSHEDRDNSPLHF.

This clonotype was counted at least ten times. The chain employs TRBV6-5 and TRBJ1-5; no firm D call. Trimming pared 10 bases from V and 5 bases from J, leaving 15 bases between. CDR3 length: 13 amino acids. Germline V gene data show CDR1 as MNHEY and CDR2 as SVGAGI. The CDR3 is CATRSGSHQPQHF. In DNA form, the CDR3 reads TGTGCCACCAGGTCGGGCTCCCATCAGCCCCAGCATTTT.

This clonotype appeared many times. The V call is TRBV29-1, the J call TRBJ2-1, with D maybe TRBD1 (6 bases). In germline, CDR1 is SQVTM, CDR2 ANQGSEA. The CDR3 has 12 amino acids. Trimming took 7 bases from V and 9 from J, leaving 16 bases between them. CDR3 sequence: CSGKDRSIEQFF. CDR3 coding DNA: TGCAGCGGGAAAGACAGGTCAATTGAGCAGTTCTTC.

This clonotype was observed at least ten times. The rearrangement joins TRBV28 to TRBJ2-3; D perhaps matches TRBD2 (5 bases). CDR1 and CDR2 (germline): MDHEN, SYDVKM. The CDR3 has 14 amino acids. V lost 6 bases and J 2 bases, leaving 12 bases between the germline ends. CDR3 region: CASSRGLFTDTQYF. In DNA, the CDR3 is TGTGCCAGCAGCCGAGGGCTCTTCACAGATACGCAGTATTTT.